This TCR beta chain was recovered during a study of monozygotic twins with inflammatory bowel disease. Each CDR3 protein gets one entry in TCRdb, which reprocessed the 5' RACE reads and gives no DNA. The sample has some 210,000 distinct CDR3 sequences, and its top ten clones hold around 1.5%. Study-level points and caveats: Among T cells, the various subtypes were not distinguishable.

In regard to this clonotype: Its antigen is as yet unknown.

The CDR3 runs to 14 residues. The gene calls are TRBV12-3 or TRBV12-4 and TRBJ2-3. The source material was blood. The TCR was taken from a human donor with ulcerative colitis or Crohn's disease, or a healthy co-twin of an affected twin (not recorded which). The CDR3 loop is CASSSSTFTDTQYF.